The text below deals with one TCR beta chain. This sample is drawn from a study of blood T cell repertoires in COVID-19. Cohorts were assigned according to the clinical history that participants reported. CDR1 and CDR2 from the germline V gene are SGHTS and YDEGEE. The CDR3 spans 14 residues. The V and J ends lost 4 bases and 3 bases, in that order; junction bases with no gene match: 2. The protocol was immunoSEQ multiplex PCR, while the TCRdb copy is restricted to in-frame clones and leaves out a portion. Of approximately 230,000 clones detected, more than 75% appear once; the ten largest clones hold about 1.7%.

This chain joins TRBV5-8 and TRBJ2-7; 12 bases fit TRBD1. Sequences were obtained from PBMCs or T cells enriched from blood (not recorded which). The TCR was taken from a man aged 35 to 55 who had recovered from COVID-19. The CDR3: CASSRDRGLYEQYF. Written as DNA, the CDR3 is TGTGCCAGCAGCAGGGACAGGGGGCTCTACGAGCAGTACTTC.